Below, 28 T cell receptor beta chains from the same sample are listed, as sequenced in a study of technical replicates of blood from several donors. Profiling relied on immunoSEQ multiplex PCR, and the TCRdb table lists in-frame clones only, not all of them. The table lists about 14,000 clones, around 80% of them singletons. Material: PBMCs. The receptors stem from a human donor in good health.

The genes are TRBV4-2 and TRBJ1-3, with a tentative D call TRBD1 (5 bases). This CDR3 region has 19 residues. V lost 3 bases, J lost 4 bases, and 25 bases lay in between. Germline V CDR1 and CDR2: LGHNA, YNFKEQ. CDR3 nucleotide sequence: TGTGCCAGCAGCCAGGAACCCGGAGGGACGGGCTCTGGAGGAAACACCATATATTTT. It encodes CASSQEPGGTGSGGNTIYF.

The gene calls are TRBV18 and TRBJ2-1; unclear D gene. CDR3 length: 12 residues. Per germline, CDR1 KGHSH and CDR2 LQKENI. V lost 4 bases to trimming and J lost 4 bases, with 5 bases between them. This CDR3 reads CASSLTYNEQFF. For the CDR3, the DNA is TGTGCCAGCTCACTAACTTACAATGAGCAGTTCTTC.

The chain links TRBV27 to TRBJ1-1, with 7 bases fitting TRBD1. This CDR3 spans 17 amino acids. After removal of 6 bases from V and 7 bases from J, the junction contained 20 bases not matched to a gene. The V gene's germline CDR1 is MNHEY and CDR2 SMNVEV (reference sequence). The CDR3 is CASRPTTTGRRGIEAFF. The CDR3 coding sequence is TGTGCCAGCAGACCCACGACGACAGGGCGTCGAGGGATTGAAGCTTTCTTT.

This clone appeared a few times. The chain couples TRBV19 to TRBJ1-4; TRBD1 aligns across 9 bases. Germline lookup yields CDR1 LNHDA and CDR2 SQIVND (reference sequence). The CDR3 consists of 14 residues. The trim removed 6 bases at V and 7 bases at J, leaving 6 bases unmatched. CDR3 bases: TGTGCCAGTAGCACACAGGGGGCGGGTGAAAAACTGTTTTTT. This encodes CASSTQGAGEKLFF.

The CDR3 region is CAWSVTGYYGYTF. The CDR3 DNA reads as TGTGCCTGGAGTGTCACAGGGTACTATGGCTACACCTTC. This chain links TRBV30 with TRBJ1-2; D perhaps matches TRBD1 (6 bases). The CDR3 runs to 13 residues. The V and J ends lost 0 bases and 3 bases respectively, with 8 bases between them. Germline V lookup: CDR1 GTSNPN, CDR2 SVGIG (reference sequence). Together with reference TRBV30 and TRBJ1-2, the CDR3 gives the full variable domain: SQTIHQWPATLVQPVGSPLSLECTVEGTSNPNLYWYRQAAGRGLQLLFYSVGIGQISSEVPQNLSASRPQDRQFILSSKKLLLSDSGFYLCAWSVTGYYGYTFGSGTRLTVV.

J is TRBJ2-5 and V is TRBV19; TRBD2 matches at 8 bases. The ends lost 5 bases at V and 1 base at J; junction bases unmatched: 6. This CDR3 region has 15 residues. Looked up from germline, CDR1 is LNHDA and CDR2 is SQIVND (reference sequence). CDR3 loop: CASSQSSGSQETQYF. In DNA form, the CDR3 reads TGTGCCAGTAGTCAATCTAGCGGGTCCCAAGAGACCCAGTACTTC.

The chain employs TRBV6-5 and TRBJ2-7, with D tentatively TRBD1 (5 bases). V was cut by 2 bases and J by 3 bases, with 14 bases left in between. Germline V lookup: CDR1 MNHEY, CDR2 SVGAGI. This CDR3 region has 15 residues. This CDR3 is CASSYGADPYYEQYF. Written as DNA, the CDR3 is TGTGCCAGCAGTTACGGGGCAGATCCCTACTACGAGCAGTACTTC.

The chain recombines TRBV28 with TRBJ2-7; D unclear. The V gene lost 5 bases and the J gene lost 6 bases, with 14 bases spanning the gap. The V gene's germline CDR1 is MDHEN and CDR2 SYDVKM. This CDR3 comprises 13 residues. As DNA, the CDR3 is TGTGCCAGCAGTCCGCCCGTTGAGAGCGAGCAGTACTTC. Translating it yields CASSPPVESEQYF.

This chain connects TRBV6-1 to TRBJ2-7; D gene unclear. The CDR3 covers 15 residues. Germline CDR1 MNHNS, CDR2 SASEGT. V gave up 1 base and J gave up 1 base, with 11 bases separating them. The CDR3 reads CASSEGGGGSYEQYF. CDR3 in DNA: TGTGCCAGCAGTGAAGGCGGCGGCGGATCCTACGAGCAGTACTTC.

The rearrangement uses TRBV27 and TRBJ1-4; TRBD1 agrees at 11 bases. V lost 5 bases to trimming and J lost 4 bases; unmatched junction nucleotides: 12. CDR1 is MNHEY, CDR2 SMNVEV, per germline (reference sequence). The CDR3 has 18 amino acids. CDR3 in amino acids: CASSPSWDGTGGNEKLFF. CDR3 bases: TGTGCCAGCAGTCCTTCATGGGATGGGACAGGGGGTAATGAAAAACTGTTTTTT.

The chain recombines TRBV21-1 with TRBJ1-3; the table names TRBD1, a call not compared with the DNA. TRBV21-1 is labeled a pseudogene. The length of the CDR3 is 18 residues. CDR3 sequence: CASSKAEGGPSSGNTIYF. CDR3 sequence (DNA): TGTGCCAGCAGCAAAGCCGAAGGGGGACCTAGTTCTGGAAACACCATATATTTT.

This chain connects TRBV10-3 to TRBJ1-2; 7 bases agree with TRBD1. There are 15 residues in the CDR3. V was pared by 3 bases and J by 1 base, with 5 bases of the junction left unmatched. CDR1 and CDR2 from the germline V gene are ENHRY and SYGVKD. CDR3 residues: CAISDGTAFNYGYTF. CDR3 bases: TGTGCCATCAGTGATGGGACAGCCTTTAACTATGGCTACACCTTC.

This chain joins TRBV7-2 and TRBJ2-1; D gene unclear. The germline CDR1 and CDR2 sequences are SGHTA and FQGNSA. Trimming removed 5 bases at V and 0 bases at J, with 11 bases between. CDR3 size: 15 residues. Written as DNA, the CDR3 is TGTGCCAGCAGCCGAGACGGGTACTCCTACAATGAGCAGTTCTTC. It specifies CASSRDGYSYNEQFF.

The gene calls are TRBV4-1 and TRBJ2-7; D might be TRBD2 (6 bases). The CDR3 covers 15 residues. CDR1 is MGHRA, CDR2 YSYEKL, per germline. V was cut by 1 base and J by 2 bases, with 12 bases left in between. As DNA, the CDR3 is TGCGCCAGCAGCCAAGCGGGGGAATTCGCCTACGAGCAGTACTTC. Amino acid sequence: CASSQAGEFAYEQYF.

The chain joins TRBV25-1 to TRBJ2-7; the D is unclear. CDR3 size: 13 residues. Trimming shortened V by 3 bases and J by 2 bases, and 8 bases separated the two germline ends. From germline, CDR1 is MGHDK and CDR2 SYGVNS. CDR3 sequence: CASSDSMTYEQYF. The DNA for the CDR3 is TGTGCCAGCAGTGATAGTATGACCTACGAGCAGTACTTC.

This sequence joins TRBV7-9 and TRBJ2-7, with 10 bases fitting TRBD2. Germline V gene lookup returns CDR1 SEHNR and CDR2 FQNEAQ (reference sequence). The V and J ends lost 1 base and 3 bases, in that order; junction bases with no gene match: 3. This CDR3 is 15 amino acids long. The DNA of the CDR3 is TGTGCCAGCAGCTTAGGGGTAGCGGGGGGCTACGAGCAGTACTTC. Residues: CASSLGVAGGYEQYF.

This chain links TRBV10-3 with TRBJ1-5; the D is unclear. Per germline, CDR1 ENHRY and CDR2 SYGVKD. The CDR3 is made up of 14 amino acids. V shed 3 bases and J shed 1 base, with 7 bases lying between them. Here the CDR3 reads CAISEGGSNQPQHF. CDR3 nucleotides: TGTGCCATCAGTGAAGGCGGGAGCAATCAGCCCCAGCATTTT.

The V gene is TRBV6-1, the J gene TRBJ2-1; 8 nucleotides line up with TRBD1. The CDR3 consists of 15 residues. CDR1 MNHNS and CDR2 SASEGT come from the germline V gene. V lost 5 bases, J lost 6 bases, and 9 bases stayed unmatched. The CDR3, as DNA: TGTGCCAGCAGTTTCTGGACAGGGCTCGGCAATGAGCAGTTCTTC. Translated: CASSFWTGLGNEQFF.

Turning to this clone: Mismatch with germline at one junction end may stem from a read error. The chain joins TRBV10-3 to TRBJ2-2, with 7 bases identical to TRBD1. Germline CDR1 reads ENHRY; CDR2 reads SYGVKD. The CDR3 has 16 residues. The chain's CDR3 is CAIGDPVRQGSGELFF. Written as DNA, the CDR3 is TGTGCCATCGGTGACCCCGTACGACAGGGATCCGGGGAGCTGTTTTTT.

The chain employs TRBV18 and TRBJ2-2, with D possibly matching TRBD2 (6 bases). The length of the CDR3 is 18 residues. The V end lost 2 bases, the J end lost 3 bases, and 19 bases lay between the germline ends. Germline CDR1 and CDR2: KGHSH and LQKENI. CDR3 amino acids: CASSPNLLLARDTGELFF. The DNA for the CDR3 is TGTGCCAGCTCACCAAACCTCCTCCTAGCGCGAGACACCGGGGAGCTGTTTTTT.

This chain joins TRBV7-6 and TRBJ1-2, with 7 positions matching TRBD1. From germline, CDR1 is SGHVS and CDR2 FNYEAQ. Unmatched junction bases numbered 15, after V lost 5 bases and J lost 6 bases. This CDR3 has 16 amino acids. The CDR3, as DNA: TGTGCCAGCAGCCCTGAGGTGGGGACAGTGCCTGATGGCTACACCTTC. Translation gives CASSPEVGTVPDGYTF.

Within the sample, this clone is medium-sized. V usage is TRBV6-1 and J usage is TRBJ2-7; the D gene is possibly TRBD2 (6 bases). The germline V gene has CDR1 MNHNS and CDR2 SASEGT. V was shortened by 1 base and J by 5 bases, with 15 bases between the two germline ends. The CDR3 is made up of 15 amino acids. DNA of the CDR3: TGTGCCAGCAGTGAAGACCACGGAGGGTGGGACGAGCAGTACTTC. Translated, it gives CASSEDHGGWDEQYF.

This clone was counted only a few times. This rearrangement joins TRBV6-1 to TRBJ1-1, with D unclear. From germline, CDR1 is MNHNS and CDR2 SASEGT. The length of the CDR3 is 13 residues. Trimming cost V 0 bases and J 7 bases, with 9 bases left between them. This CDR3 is CASSEAREREAFF. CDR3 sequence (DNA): TGTGCCAGCAGTGAAGCGCGGGAACGTGAAGCTTTCTTT.

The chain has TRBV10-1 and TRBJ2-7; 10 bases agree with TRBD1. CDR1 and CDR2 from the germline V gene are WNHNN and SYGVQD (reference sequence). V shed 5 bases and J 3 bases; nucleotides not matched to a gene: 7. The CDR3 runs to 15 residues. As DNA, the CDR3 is TGCGCCAGCAGTCCTGGACAGGGGGGGAACTACGAGCAGTACTTC. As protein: CASSPGQGGNYEQYF.

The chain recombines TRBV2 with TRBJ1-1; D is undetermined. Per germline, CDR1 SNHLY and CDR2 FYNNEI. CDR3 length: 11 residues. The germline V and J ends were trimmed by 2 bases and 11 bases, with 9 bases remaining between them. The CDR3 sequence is CASSELSSAFF. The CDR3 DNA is TGTGCCAGCAGTGAACTGTCTTCGGCTTTCTTT.

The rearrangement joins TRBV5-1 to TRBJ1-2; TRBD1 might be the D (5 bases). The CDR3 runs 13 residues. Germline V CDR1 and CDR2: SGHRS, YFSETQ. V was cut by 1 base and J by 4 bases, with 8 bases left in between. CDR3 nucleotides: TGCGCCAGCAGCTTGCAGGGAACCTATGGCTACACCTTC. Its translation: CASSLQGTYGYTF.

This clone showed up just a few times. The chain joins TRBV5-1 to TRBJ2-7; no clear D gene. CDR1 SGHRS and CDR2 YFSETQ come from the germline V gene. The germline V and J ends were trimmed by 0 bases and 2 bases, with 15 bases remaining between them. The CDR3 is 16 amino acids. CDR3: CASSLGSGKQTYEQYF. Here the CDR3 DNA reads TGCGCCAGCAGCTTGGGATCGGGTAAACAAACCTACGAGCAGTACTTC.

CDR3 in DNA: TGTGCCACCAGCCGAGGGCCTGCGGGAGAAGGGAAGACCCAGTACTTC. The encoded protein is CATSRGPAGEGKTQYF. The chain couples TRBV15 to TRBJ2-5; 7 bases are shared with TRBD2. There are 16 residues in the CDR3. The V gene's germline CDR1 is LNHNV and CDR2 YYDKDF (reference sequence). V was pared by 5 bases and J by 6 bases, with 15 bases of the junction left unmatched.